This TCR beta chain was obtained from a study of blood T cell repertoires in COVID-19. The repertoire was sequenced with immunoSEQ multiplex PCR; TCRdb's copy has only in-frame clones and lacks some. The sample has around 260,000 clones; 84% are singletons. V shed 5 bases and J 7 bases; nucleotides not matched to a gene: 18. The germline gives CDR1 MNHEY, CDR2 SVGEGT. The CDR3 totals 17 residues. Sequencing was performed on PBMCs or T cells enriched from blood (not recorded which). The chain joins TRBV6-2 or TRBV6-3 to TRBJ1-2; 8 bases map to TRBD1. This receptor was taken from a man aged 25-45 years with acute COVID-19. This CDR3 is CASSMQGARNPRGGYTF. Written as DNA, the CDR3 is TGTGCCAGCAGTATGCAGGGGGCGAGGAATCCTCGGGGTGGCTACACCTTC.